This TCR beta chain comes out of a study of T cells after yellow fever vaccination. Study observations and caveats: In FACS-sorted repertoires, abundant clonotypes from the bulk population could appear as contaminants. It was a weaker secondary response, yet one that peaked faster, at day 5 versus 15.

This CDR3 is built from 13 residues. The germline gives CDR1 SNHLY, CDR2 FYNNEI. This clonotype was seen more than once but under ten times. One end of the junction fails to match germline, which may point to a read error. Making TCR cDNA involved 5'RACE template switching, which added UMIs and a universal primer site. TCRdb reprocessed the 5' RACE reads via MiXCR and lists one record per CDR3 protein. In the table there are roughly 11,000 distinct CDR3 sequences, approximately 5% of which are singletons. The chain recombines TRBV2 with TRBJ2-7; weak D call: TRBD2 (5 bases). The origin of this receptor is a young man who received the YFV17D yellow fever vaccine. Here the sequenced sample was PBMCs, either bulk or a sorted T-cell subset (CD4+, CD8+, memory, or dextramer-sorted; not recorded which), taken on the day of the yellow fever booster vaccination. The CDR3, as DNA: TGTGCCAGCACTGAATTGGAGTCGGGGGAGCAGTACTTC. It is translated as CASTELESGEQYF.